This paragraph covers one T cell receptor beta chain sequence. The V gene's germline CDR1 is LNHDA and CDR2 SQIVND (reference sequence). This CDR3 has 17 residues. V was trimmed by 3 bases and J by 8 bases, leaving 23 bases between them. This sample is part of a study of human T cells and chemical hapten exposure. Unique molecular identifiers were attached to individual cDNA molecules within the library. TCRdb reanalysed the reads using MiXCR and keeps one entry per CDR3 protein. Among 100,000 to 150,000 distinct CDR3 sequences listed, about 8.9% were seen once. Whole blood that had not been fractionated was the source of extracted total RNA.

The chain joins TRBV19 to TRBJ2-1; D may be TRBD2 (6 bases). The sequenced material came from whole blood. The receptor comes from a human donor in good health. Some clones in this sample may be carry-over from other donors' samples. The CDR3 loop reads CASSIAPNPTRTDEQFF. In DNA, the CDR3 is TGTGCCAGTAGTATTGCCCCCAACCCGACTAGAACTGATGAGCAGTTCTTC.